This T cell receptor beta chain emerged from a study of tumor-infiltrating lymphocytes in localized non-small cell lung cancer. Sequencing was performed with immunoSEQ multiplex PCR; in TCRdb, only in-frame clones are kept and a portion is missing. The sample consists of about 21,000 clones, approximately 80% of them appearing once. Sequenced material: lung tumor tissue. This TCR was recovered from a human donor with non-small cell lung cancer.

The CDR3 loop reads CASSWSTGGLGAFF. DNA for the CDR3: TGTGCCAGCAGCTGGAGCACAGGCGGCCTTGGAGCTTTCTTT. This rearrangement joins TRBV11-1 to TRBJ1-1; possible D gene TRBD1, 5 bases. V lost 4 bases, J lost 10 bases, and 19 bases lay in between. Looked up from germline, CDR1 is SGHAT and CDR2 is FQDESV (reference sequence). The CDR3 totals 14 residues.